Listed here are 30 T cell receptor beta chains from one sample, sequenced in a study of regulatory T cells in long-lasting Graves disease. The TCR beta library used iRepertoire HTBI primers with Arm-PCR amplification of CDR3. TCRdb re-derived calls from the multiplex PCR reads in MiXCR, one entry per CDR3 protein. The table shows roughly 500,000 distinct CDR3 sequences, with 14% occurring only once. The time point denotes: newly diagnosed GD, antithyroid drugs for less than 3 months. PBMC RNA served as the TCR library source. A further study also used this sample, focusing on T cells in Graves' hyperthyroidism and ophthalmopathy.

Sequences were derived from peripheral blood mononuclear cells (PBMCs), sampled at new diagnosis, from a patient treated with antithyroid drugs. Receptor source: a woman aged 45 to 65 with Graves disease.

About this clonotype: A much larger clonotype is one base distant, so this may be a read error. The chain joins TRBV30 to TRBJ1-3; D remains ambiguous. Germline assignment: CDR1 GTSNPN and CDR2 SVGIG (reference sequence). The CDR3 consists of 12 residues. The CDR3 loop is CAWSVLGNTMYF. The CDR3 bases are TGTGCCTGGAGTGTACTTGGAAACACCATGTATTTT.

This clonotype was detected a few times. The chain couples TRBV6-2 or TRBV6-3 to TRBJ1-3; no clear D. The germline CDR1 and CDR2 sequences are MNHEY and SVGEGT. The CDR3 runs 15 residues. Trimming took off 6 bases at V and 1 base at J, with 13 bases between the two ends. This chain's CDR3 is CASSPPGISGNTIYF. CDR3 DNA: TGTGCCAGCAGCCCGCCGGGGATATCTGGAAACACCATATATTTT.

This clonotype was observed many times. The DNA is omitted, as the CDR3 cannot be located on it reliably, and the CDR3 follows TCRdb's listing. This rearrangement joins TRBV7-9 to TRBJ2-2; the D call TRBD2 from the table was never checked on the DNA. Per the germline V gene, CDR1 is SEHNR and CDR2 is FQNEAQ (reference sequence). The CDR3 is made up of 20 amino acids, end residues included. This chain's CDR3 is CASSLNSSVREAGRTGELFF.

This clonotype was picked up many times. In DNA form, the CDR3 reads TGTGCCAGCATAGTCTTTAGCGGGAGGGCCTATGAGCAGTTCTTC. Translated: CASIVFSGRAYEQFF. The gene calls are TRBV2 and TRBJ2-1; TRBD2 agrees at 11 bases. Germline V gene sequence: CDR1 SNHLY, CDR2 FYNNEI. CDR3 length: 15 amino acids. The V gene end was trimmed by 7 bases and the J gene end by 8 bases; junction bases not matched to a gene: 10.

This clonotype was detected many times. The chain employs TRBV12-3 or TRBV12-4 and TRBJ2-1, with D perhaps being TRBD1 or TRBD2 (5 bases each). The V end lost 6 bases, the J end lost 3 bases, and 18 bases lay between the germline ends. The CDR3 covers 16 residues. The CDR3 is CASRTPTGAGYNEQFF. The CDR3 coding sequence is TGTGCCAGCAGGACGCCAACCGGGGCAGGCTACAATGAGCAGTTCTTC.

This clonotype was seen many times. The chain combines TRBV5-1 with TRBJ2-5; D ambiguous. Germline loops: CDR1 SGHRS, CDR2 YFSETQ. V shed 0 bases and J shed 4 bases, with 13 bases lying between them. The CDR3 runs 15 residues. The CDR3, as DNA: TGCGCCAGCAGCTTGGATGATCTAGGCGGAGAGACCCAGTACTTC. It yields the protein CASSLDDLGGETQYF.

This clonotype has ten or more counts. The rearrangement joins TRBV7-8 to TRBJ2-1, with a possible D match to TRBD2 (6 bases). Germline lookup yields CDR1 SGHVS and CDR2 FQNEAQ. V was clipped by 0 bases and J by 7 bases, with 22 bases between them. The CDR3 consists of 18 residues. CDR3 nucleotides: TGTGCCAGCAGCTTAGCGCAGTTTGGGGGAGCGGGTCGGAATGAGCAGTTCTTC. The encoded protein is CASSLAQFGGAGRNEQFF.

About this clonotype: At one end the junction does not follow the germline gene, possibly because of a read error. Here the CDR3 DNA reads TGTGCCACCAGTGATCCAACCTCGAGGACAGGGGCCAACGCCCTGACTTTC. Its translation: CATSDPTSRTGANALTF. The rearrangement uses TRBV24-1 and TRBJ2-6, with 9 positions matching TRBD1. The CDR3 contains 17 residues. CDR1 and CDR2 (germline): KGHDR, SFDVKD.

This clonotype was counted only a few times. V gene TRBV10-3 combines with J gene TRBJ2-1; maybe TRBD2 (6 bases). V was clipped by 6 bases and J by 3 bases, with 18 bases between them. The CDR3 length is 16 residues. Germline CDR1 and CDR2: ENHRY and SYGVKD. CDR3 region: CAISLEGSQNYNEQFF. The CDR3 DNA is TGTGCCATCAGCTTGGAGGGGTCCCAAAACTACAATGAGCAGTTCTTC.

This clonotype was picked up many times. The gene calls are TRBV2 and TRBJ2-5; TRBD1 might be the D (5 bases). Germline CDR1 and CDR2: SNHLY and FYNNEI. V lost 3 bases and J lost 3, with 8 bases in between. There are 13 residues in the CDR3. The CDR3 is CASSEETEETQYF. CDR3 bases: TGTGCCAGCAGTGAGGAGACAGAAGAGACCCAGTACTTC.

This rearrangement joins TRBV6-1 to TRBJ2-5, with 7 bases matching TRBD2. V trimming: 5 bases; J trimming: 1 base; junction bases outside the gene matches: 7. The CDR3 sequence is 15 residues long. Germline CDR1 and CDR2: MNHNS and SASEGT. The CDR3 loop reads CASSLIAGVQETQYF. The CDR3 coding sequence is TGTGCCAGCAGTCTGATAGCGGGTGTCCAAGAGACCCAGTACTTC.

This clonotype was detected only a few times. The CDR3 here is CASSSGGGITQYF. CDR3 DNA sequence: TGTGCCAGCAGCTCCGGGGGGGGGATTACGCAGTATTTT. The rearrangement links TRBV7-6 to TRBJ2-3; 8 nucleotides match TRBD2. From germline, CDR1 is SGHVS and CDR2 FNYEAQ. The CDR3 extends over 13 amino acids. The ends lost 4 bases at V and 8 bases at J; junction bases unmatched: 5.

This clonotype was seen repeatedly, ten times or more. The CDR3 here is CASRNDNQPQHF. Written as DNA, the CDR3 is TGTGCCAGCAGAAATGATAATCAGCCCCAGCATTTT. The J gene is TRBJ1-5, the V gene TRBV28; unclear D gene. Trimming removed 6 bases at V and 4 bases at J, with 7 bases between. The CDR3 is 12 amino acids. Germline-derived CDR1 and CDR2 are MDHEN and SYDVKM. The variable domain in full, completed from reference TRBV28 and TRBJ1-5, reads DVKVTQSSRYLVKRTGEKVFLECVQDMDHENMFWYRQDPGLGLRLIYFSYDVKMKEKGDIPEGYSVSREKKERFSLILESASTNQTSMYLCASRNDNQPQHFGDGTRLSIL.

This chain uses TRBV4-2 with TRBJ2-7, with TRBD2 matching 8 bases. Trimming took 1 base from V and 2 from J; bases not matched to a gene: 4. This CDR3 contains 15 residues. Germline V lookup: CDR1 LGHNA, CDR2 YNFKEQ. CDR3 region: CASSQASGLPYEQYF. The CDR3 nucleotides are TGTGCCAGCAGCCAAGCTAGCGGGCTACCCTACGAGCAGTACTTC.

Ten or more counts support this clonotype. The chain joins TRBV5-1 to TRBJ1-1; unclear D gene. Trimming left V 3 bases short and J 0 bases short, with 6 bases between. The CDR3 extends over 13 amino acids. Germline-derived CDR1 and CDR2 are SGHRS and YFSETQ. As DNA, the CDR3 is TGCGCCAGCAGCTACAAATTGAACACTGAAGCTTTCTTT. Translating gives CASSYKLNTEAFF.

As to this clonotype: One end of the junction is discordant with germline, which a read error may explain. The chain uses TRBV6-1 and TRBJ1-2; D might be TRBD1 (6 bases). This CDR3 has 11 amino acids. Germline assignment: CDR1 MNHNS and CDR2 SASEGT. The DNA for the CDR3 is TGTGCCAGCAGTAATACGAGGGGGTCGCACTTC. It translates to CASSNTRGSHF.

The gene calls are TRBV10-1 and TRBJ1-4; D gene uncertain. V shed 2 bases and J shed 7 bases, with 8 bases lying between them. Germline loops: CDR1 WNHNN, CDR2 SYGVQD (reference sequence). CDR3 length: 13 residues. CDR3 in amino acids: CASSEGSREKLFF. The CDR3, as DNA: TGCGCCAGCAGTGAGGGCAGCCGTGAAAAACTGTTTTTT.

There are many counts of this clonotype. CDR3 bases: TGCGCCAGCAGCTTGTTGGGGGACTACGAGCAGTACTTC. It codes for CASSLLGDYEQYF. The chain uses TRBV5-1 and TRBJ2-7, with D tentatively TRBD1 or TRBD2 (5 bases each). V was pared by 1 base and J by 3 bases, with 8 bases between. This CDR3 is 13 amino acids long. CDR1 and CDR2 (germline): SGHRS, YFSETQ.

This clonotype was found many times. The chain couples TRBV6-5 to TRBJ2-7; D tentatively fits TRBD1 or TRBD2 (5 bases each). Germline-derived CDR1 and CDR2 are MNHEY and SVGAGI. This CDR3 is 15 amino acids long. V lost 4 bases and J 3 bases, leaving 16 bases between the germline ends. In DNA, the CDR3 is TGTGCCAGCAGTTGGTTTGCAGGGAGCGGCTACGAGCAGTACTTC. Protein sequence: CASSWFAGSGYEQYF.

This clonotype was seen a handful of times. The chain carries TRBV27 and TRBJ2-7, with 9 positions matching TRBD2. The trim removed 5 bases at V and 4 bases at J, leaving 18 bases unmatched. Germline CDR1 and CDR2: MNHEY and SMNVEV (reference sequence). The CDR3 extends over 18 amino acids. CDR3 sequence reads: CASSQGLARGQAGYEQYF. Written as DNA, the CDR3 is TGTGCCAGCAGTCAGGGACTAGCTCGGGGTCAGGCTGGGTACGAGCAGTACTTC.

This clonotype was recorded many times. V gene TRBV5-1 combines with J gene TRBJ2-7; D possibly corresponds to TRBD1 (5 bases). The CDR3 contains 15 residues. The V and J ends lost 0 bases and 1 base respectively, with 11 bases between them. CDR1 and CDR2 (germline): SGHRS, YFSETQ. The DNA of the CDR3 is TGCGCCAGCAGCTTGGAAGGGGCTGAGTCCTACGAGCAGTACTTC. As protein: CASSLEGAESYEQYF.

There are a few counts of this clonotype. The chain joins TRBV18 to TRBJ1-3, with 9 bases fitting TRBD1. The CDR3 is 18 residues long. V dropped 3 bases and J dropped 0; count of bases not matched to a gene: 9. The V gene's germline CDR1 is KGHSH and CDR2 LQKENI. CDR3 sequence reads: CASSPGQGIPFSGNTIYF. The DNA of the CDR3 is TGTGCCAGCTCACCCGGACAGGGGATTCCTTTCTCTGGAAACACCATATATTTT. The variable domain in full, completed from reference TRBV18 and TRBJ1-3, reads NAGVMQNPRHLVRRRGQEARLRCSPMKGHSHVYWYRQLPEEGLKFMVYLQKENIIDESGMPKERFSAEFPKEGPSILRIQQVVRGDSAAYFCASSPGQGIPFSGNTIYFGEGSWLTVV.

The table lists this clonotype with many counts. The rearrangement uses TRBV18 and TRBJ2-7; possible D gene TRBD1, 5 bases. The CDR3 has 14 residues. The V gene's germline CDR1 is KGHSH and CDR2 LQKENI. The germline V and J ends were trimmed by 4 bases and 1 base, with 11 bases remaining between them. The CDR3 DNA follows: TGTGCCAGCTCACGTACCGACAGTTCCTACGAGCAGTACTTC. It encodes CASSRTDSSYEQYF.

This clonotype was seen repeatedly, ten times or more. The rearrangement links TRBV2 to TRBJ1-5; no reliable D call. V was cut by 0 bases and J by 2 bases, with 11 bases left in between. This CDR3 is built from 16 residues. Germline V gene data show CDR1 as SNHLY and CDR2 as FYNNEI. The DNA for the CDR3 is TGTGCCAGCAGTGAAGCGCTAGGGTTTGGCAATCAGCCCCAGCATTTT. It specifies CASSEALGFGNQPQHF.

This chain joins TRBV19 and TRBJ2-3; D may match TRBD1 or TRBD2 (5 bases each). Between the trimmed V and J ends, which lost 3 bases and 1 base, there was a span of 20 bases. CDR3 length: 18 residues. The germline V gene has CDR1 LNHDA and CDR2 SQIVND (reference sequence). The CDR3 coding sequence is TGTGCCAGTAGTATCCATCCCGGGACCGCAATCCGCACAGATACGCAGTATTTT. The encoded protein is CASSIHPGTAIRTDTQYF.

In its sample, this clonotype was seen many times. CDR3 bases: TGTGCCAGCAGCCCCTCCCCCAACTCGGCCGAGCAGTACTTC. This gives the protein CASSPSPNSAEQYF. This chain uses TRBV3-1 with TRBJ2-7; D remains ambiguous. The CDR3 runs 14 residues. Germline values: CDR1 LGHDT, CDR2 YNNKEL (reference sequence). V was trimmed by 4 bases and J by 6 bases, leaving 16 bases between them.

There are many counts of this clonotype. This chain connects TRBV5-1 to TRBJ2-1; 8 bases agree with TRBD2. J was trimmed by 7 bases and V by 5 bases; bases with no gene match: 11. In germline, CDR1 is SGHRS, CDR2 YFSETQ. The length of the CDR3 is 15 residues. The CDR3 nucleotides read TGCGCCAGCAGGACAGCGGGAGACCCACAGAATGAGCAGTTCTTC. Amino acids: CASRTAGDPQNEQFF.

This clonotype was found many times. CDR3 region: CASSIQGVTSGNTIYF. CDR3 sequence (DNA): TGCGCCAGCAGCATACAGGGGGTAACGTCTGGAAACACCATATATTTT. The rearrangement joins TRBV5-1 to TRBJ1-3, with 8 bases identical to TRBD1. V lost 4 bases and J lost 1; bases outside the gene matches: 7. This CDR3 contains 16 residues. Per the germline V gene, CDR1 is SGHRS and CDR2 is YFSETQ. Drawing the rest from reference TRBV5-1 and TRBJ1-3, the complete variable domain is KAGVTQTPRYLIKTRGQQVTLSCSPISGHRSVSWYQQTPGQGLQFLFEYFSETQRNKGNFPGRFSGRQFSNSRSEMNVSTLELGDSALYLCASSIQGVTSGNTIYFGEGSWLTVV.

The sample holds many counts of this clonotype. At one end the junction does not follow the germline gene, possibly because of a read error. This chain uses TRBV14 with TRBJ2-7; 8 nucleotides match TRBD2. There are 12 residues in the CDR3. CDR1 and CDR2 from the germline V gene are SGHDN and FVKESK. As DNA, the CDR3 is TGTGCCAGCAGCCAACGGTACGGACTAGCTCACTTC. This codes for CASSQRYGLAHF.

The chain carries TRBV6-9 and TRBJ2-7; TRBD1 is a possible D gene (6 bases). This CDR3 has 15 residues. Germline V gene lookup returns CDR1 MNHGY and CDR2 SVAAGI. The V end lost 3 bases, the J end lost 5 bases, and 17 bases lay between the germline ends. This CDR3 reads CASSYSIHQGHEQYF. Here the CDR3 DNA reads TGTGCCAGCAGTTACTCCATCCACCAGGGGCACGAGCAGTACTTC.